This paragraph reports one T cell receptor (beta chain). This sample stems from a study of T-cell memory formation after mild COVID-19. About the study: For the most part, TCR clusters were specific to one donor.

One entry per CDR3 protein, called by TCRdb with MiXCR from the 5' RACE reads. This table holds 250,000 or so distinct CDR3 sequences, more than 15% found once. Material for sequencing was PBMCs or a T cell subset sorted from them (not recorded which). The sequence came from a young man who had mild COVID-19 (a few samples of this study predate the infection). Cell type and time point are not known.

The CDR3 coding sequence is TGCGCCAGCAGCCAACTGGGACTAGCGGGGGGAAATGAGCAGTTCTTC. Its translation: CASSQLGLAGGNEQFF. The rearrangement uses TRBV4-3 and TRBJ2-1; TRBD2 matches at 15 bases. The CDR3 has 16 residues. The V and J ends lost 2 bases and 7 bases, in that order; junction bases with no gene match: 3. Germline V CDR1 and CDR2: LGHNA, YSLEER.